This TCR beta chain was sequenced during a study of blood T cell repertoires in COVID-19. Study-level information: Samples taken during acute and convalescent COVID-19 were collected in the United States, Italy and Spain. In each case, the material was cDNA or gDNA derived from T cells, B-cell-depleted T cells, or PBMCs.

V lost 2 bases and J lost 3; bases outside the gene matches: 6. The CDR3 runs to 17 residues. The V gene's germline CDR1 is MNHEY and CDR2 SMNVEV (reference sequence). Clones were sequenced by immunoSEQ multiplex PCR, and TCRdb holds only the in-frame ones, with some missing. The sample contains 250,000 or so clones, about 86% of which appear only once. This chain connects TRBV27 to TRBJ2-2, with 10 bases matching TRBD2. Sequenced sample: peripheral blood. This receptor was taken from a man older than 75 with acute or convalescent COVID-19. CDR3 in amino acids: CASSLPPSGGYTGELFF. DNA of the CDR3: TGTGCCAGCAGTTTACCGCCTAGCGGGGGTTACACCGGGGAGCTGTTTTTT.